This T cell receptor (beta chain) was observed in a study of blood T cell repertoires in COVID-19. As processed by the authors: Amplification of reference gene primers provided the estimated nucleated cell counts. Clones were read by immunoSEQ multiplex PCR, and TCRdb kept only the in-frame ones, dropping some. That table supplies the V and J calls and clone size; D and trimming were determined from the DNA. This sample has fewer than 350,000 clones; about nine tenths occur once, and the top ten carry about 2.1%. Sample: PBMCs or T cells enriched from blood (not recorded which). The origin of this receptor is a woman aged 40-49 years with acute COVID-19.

CDR3 DNA: TGCAGCGCCCTGACAGGGCTGAACACTGAAGCTTTCTTT. Amino acid sequence: CSALTGLNTEAFF. This sequence joins TRBV29-1 and TRBJ1-1, with 7 bases matching TRBD1. The CDR3 length is 13 residues. Trimming removed 7 bases from V and 0 bases from J; junction bases left unmatched: 5. The germline gives CDR1 SQVTM, CDR2 ANQGSEA.